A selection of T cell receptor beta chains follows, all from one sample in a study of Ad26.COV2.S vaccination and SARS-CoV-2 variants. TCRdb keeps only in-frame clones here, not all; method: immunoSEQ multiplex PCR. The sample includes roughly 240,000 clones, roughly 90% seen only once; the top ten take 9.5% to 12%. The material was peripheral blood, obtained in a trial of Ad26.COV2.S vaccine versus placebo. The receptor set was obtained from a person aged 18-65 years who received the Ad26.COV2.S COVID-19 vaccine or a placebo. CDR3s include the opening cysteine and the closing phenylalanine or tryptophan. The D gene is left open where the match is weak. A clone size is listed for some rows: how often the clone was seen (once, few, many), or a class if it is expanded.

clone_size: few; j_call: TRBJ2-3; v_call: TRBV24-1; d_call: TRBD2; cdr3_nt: TGTGCCACCAGTGATCAGGGACTAGCGGGCACAGATACGCAGTATTTT; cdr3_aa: CATSDQGLAGTDTQYF
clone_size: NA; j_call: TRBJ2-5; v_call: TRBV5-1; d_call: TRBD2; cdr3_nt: TGCGCCAGCAGCACCTCGAGCGGGATAGAGACCCAGTACTTC; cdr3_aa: CASSTSSGIETQYF
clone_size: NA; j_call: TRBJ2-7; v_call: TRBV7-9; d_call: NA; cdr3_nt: TGTGCCAGCAGCTTTGGGGGGAGCTCCTACGAGCAGTACTTC; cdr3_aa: CASSFGGSSYEQYF
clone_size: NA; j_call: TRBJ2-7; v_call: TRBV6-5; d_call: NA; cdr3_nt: TGTGCCAGCAGGCCCGGGAACTACGAGCAGTACTTC; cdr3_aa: CASRPGNYEQYF
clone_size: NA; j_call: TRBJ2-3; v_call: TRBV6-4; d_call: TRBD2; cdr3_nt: TGTGCCAGCAGTGACTCGACTAGCGGGGGGGCAGATACGCAGTATTTT; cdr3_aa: CASSDSTSGGADTQYF
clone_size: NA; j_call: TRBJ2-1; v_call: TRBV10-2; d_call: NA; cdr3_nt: TGCGCCAGCAGTGATGGGGGGCGGGGACAGACTTACAATGAGCAGTTCTTC; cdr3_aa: CASSDGGRGQTYNEQFF
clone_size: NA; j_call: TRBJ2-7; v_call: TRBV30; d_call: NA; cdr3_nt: TGTGCCTGGACCCGACCGCCCGCGGGTCTCTACGAGCAGTACTTC; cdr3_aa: CAWTRPPAGLYEQYF
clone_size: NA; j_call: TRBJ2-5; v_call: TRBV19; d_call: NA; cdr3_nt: TGTGCCAGTAGTACCCCCAAAGGCCTCTTAGAGACCCAGTACTTC; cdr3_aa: CASSTPKGLLETQYF
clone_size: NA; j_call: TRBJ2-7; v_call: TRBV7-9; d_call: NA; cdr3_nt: TGTGCCAGCAGCTTACCCCCTACCTACGAGCAGTACTTC; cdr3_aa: CASSLPPTYEQYF
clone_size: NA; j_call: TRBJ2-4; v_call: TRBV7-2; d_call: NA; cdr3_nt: TGTGCCAGCAGCTTAGCGGGGGCAAAAAACATTCAGTACTTC; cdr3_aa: CASSLAGAKNIQYF
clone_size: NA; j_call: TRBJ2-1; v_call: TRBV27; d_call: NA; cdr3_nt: TGTGCCAGCACGGACGGGAATGAGCAGTTCTTC; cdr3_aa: CASTDGNEQFF
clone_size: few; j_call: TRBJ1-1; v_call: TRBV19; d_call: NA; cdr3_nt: TGTGCCAGTAGTATGTGGGAAACAGGGACTGAAGCTTTCTTT; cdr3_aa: CASSMWETGTEAFF
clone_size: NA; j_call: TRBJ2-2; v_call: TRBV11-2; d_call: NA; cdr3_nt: TGTGCCAGCAGCTTAGACCGACGGGAGACTATATCCGGGGAGCTGTTTTTT; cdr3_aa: CASSLDRRETISGELFF
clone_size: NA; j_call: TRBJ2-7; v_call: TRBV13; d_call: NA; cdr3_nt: TGTGCCAGCAGCTCCCCGGGTAGGCGCCACGAGCAGTACTTC; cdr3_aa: CASSSPGRRHEQYF
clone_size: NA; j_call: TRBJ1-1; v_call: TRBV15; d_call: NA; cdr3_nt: TGTGCCACCAGCCCAGTAGACGGTTGGGCTTTCTTT; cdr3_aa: CATSPVDGWAFF
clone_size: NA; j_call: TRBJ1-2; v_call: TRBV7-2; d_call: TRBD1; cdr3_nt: TGTGCCAGCAGAGATCAGGGGGCCGGTCGGGCTAACTATGGCTACACCTTC; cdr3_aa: CASRDQGAGRANYGYTF
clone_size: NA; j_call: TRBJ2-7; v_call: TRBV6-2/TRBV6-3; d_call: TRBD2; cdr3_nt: TGTGCCAGCAGTTTCACACGACTAGCGGGGGACGAGCAGTACTTC; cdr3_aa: CASSFTRLAGDEQYF
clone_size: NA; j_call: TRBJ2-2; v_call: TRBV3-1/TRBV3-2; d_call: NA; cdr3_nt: TGTGCCAGCAGCCAAGTTTCGCTGAACACCGGGGAGCTGTTTTTT; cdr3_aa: CASSQVSLNTGELFF
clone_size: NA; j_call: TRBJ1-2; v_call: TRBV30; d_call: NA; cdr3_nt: TGTGCCTGGCAGGGTGACTATGGCTACACCTTC; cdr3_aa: CAWQGDYGYTF
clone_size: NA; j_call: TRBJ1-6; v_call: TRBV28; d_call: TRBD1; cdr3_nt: TGTGCCAGCAGAGGGGGCGTCTCCTATAATTCACCCCTCCACTTT; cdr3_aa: CASRGGVSYNSPLHF
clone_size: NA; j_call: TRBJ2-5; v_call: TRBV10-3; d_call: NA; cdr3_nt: TGTGCCATCAGTGAGACAGGGGAGGGGCAGACCCAGTACTTC; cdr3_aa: CAISETGEGQTQYF
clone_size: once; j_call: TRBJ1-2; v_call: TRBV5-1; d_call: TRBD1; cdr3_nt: TGCGCCAGCATCACCGGGACAGACTATGGCTACACCTTC; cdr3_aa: CASITGTDYGYTF
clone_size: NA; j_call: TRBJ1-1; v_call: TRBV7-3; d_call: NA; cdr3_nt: TGTGCCAGCAGTAGGGCCGTGAACACTGAAGCTTTCTTT; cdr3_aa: CASSRAVNTEAFF
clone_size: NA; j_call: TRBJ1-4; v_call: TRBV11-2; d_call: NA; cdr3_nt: TGTGCCAGCAGCCCGACGACAGCAACTAATGAAAAACTGTTTTTT; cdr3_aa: CASSPTTATNEKLFF
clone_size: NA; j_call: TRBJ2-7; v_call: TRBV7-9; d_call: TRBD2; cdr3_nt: TGTGCCAGCAGCCGTGGGCTAGCGGGAGGACACGAGCAGTACTTC; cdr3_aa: CASSRGLAGGHEQYF
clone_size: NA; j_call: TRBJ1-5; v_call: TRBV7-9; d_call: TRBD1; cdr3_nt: TGTGCCAGCAGCCCAGGGACAGCAAATCAGCCCCAGCATTTT; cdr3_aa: CASSPGTANQPQHF
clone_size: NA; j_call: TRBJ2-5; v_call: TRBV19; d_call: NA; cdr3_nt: TGTGCCAGTAGTATTAGTAGGGCAGCCCCCCCCCAGACCCAGTACTTC; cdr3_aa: CASSISRAAPPQTQYF
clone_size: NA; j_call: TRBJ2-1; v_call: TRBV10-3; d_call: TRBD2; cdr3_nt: TGTGCCATCAGTTCCACTAGCGGGAGGAATAATGAGCAGTTCTTC; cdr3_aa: CAISSTSGRNNEQFF
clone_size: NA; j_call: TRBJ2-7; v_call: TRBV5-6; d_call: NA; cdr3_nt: TGTGCCAGCAGCCTACCAGGGTTTAGCGGCTACGAGCAGTACTTC; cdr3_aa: CASSLPGFSGYEQYF
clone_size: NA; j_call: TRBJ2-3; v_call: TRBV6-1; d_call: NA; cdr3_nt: TGTGCCAGCAGTGGGGCCACAGATACGCAGTATTTT; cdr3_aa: CASSGATDTQYF
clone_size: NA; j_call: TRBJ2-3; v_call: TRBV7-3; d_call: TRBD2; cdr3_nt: TGTGCCAGCAGCTCAGGACTAGCGGGAGCCCCAGATACGCAGTATTTT; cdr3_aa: CASSSGLAGAPDTQYF
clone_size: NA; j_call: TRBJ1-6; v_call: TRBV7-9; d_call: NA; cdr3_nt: TGTGCCAGCAGCCCCGGGTATAATTCACCCCTCCACTTT; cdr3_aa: CASSPGYNSPLHF
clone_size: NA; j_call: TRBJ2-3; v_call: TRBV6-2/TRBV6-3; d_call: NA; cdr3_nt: TGTGCCAGCAGTTACGTTGTTAGTGGGGCCACAGATACGCAGTATTTT; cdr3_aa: CASSYVVSGATDTQYF
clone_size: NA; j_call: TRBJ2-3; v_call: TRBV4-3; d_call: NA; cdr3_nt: TGCGCCAGCAGCCAAGAGGGCGGTCTTAGCACAGATACGCAGTATTTT; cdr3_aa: CASSQEGGLSTDTQYF
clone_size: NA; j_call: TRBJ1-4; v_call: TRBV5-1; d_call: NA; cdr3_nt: TGCGCCAGCGGCCGTCAGGGGACTAATGAAAAACTGTTTTTT; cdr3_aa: CASGRQGTNEKLFF
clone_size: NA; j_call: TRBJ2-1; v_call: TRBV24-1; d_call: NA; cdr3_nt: TGTGCCACCAGCCCAGAAAACAATGAGCAGTTCTTC; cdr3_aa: CATSPENNEQFF
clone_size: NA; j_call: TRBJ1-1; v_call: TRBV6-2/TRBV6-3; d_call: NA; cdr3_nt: TGTGCCAGCAGTTACCGGACTGCGATGCGGCCTGAAGCTTTCTTT; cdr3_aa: CASSYRTAMRPEAFF
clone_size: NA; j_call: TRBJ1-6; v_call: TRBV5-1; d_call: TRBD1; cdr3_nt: TGCGCCAGCAGCTCCGCCGGGACAGGGGGTTATAATTCACCCCTCCACTTT; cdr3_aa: CASSSAGTGGYNSPLHF
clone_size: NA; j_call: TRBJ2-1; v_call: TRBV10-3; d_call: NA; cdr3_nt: TGTGCCATCAGCGGGAGAAACGGGAATGAGCAGTTCTTC; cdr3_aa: CAISGRNGNEQFF
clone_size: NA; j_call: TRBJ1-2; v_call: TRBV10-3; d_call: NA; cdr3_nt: TGTGCCGCACGGGACACGAATGGCTACACCTTC; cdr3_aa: CAARDTNGYTF
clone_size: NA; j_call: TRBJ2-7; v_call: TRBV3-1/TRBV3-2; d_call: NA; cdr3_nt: TGTGCCAGCAGCCAAGCCGGGTACGAGCAGTACTTC; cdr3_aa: CASSQAGYEQYF
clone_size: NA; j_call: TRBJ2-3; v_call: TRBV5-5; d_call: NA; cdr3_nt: TGTGCCAGCAGCTTAGGGGGTGAAGATACGCAGTATTTT; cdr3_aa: CASSLGGEDTQYF
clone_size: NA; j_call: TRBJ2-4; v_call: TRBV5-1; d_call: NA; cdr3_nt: TGCGCCAGCAGCTTGGAAACAGGGTCCCCTTTGGACATTCAGTACTTC; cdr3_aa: CASSLETGSPLDIQYF
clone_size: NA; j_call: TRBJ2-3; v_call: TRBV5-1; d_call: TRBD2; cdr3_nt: TGCGCCAGCAGCTGGACCCGGGGGGTGGGTAGAGATACGCAGTATTTT; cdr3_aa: CASSWTRGVGRDTQYF
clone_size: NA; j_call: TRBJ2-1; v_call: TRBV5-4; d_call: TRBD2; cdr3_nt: TGTGCCAGCACCTGGGGTAGCGGGAGGAATGAGCAGTTCTTC; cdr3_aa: CASTWGSGRNEQFF
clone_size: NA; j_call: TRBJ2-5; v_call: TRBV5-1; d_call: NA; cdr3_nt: TGCGCCAGCAGCAGGGGGTGGCAAGAGACCCAGTACTTC; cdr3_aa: CASSRGWQETQYF
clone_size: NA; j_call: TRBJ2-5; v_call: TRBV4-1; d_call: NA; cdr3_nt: TGCGCCAGCAGCCCCCCCGCGGGAGAGACCCAGTACTTC; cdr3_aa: CASSPPAGETQYF
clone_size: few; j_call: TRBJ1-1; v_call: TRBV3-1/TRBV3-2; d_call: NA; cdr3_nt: TGTGCCAGCAGCCAAACCCCGGGGGGAAGCTTGGGCACTGAAGCTTTCTTT; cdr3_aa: CASSQTPGGSLGTEAFF
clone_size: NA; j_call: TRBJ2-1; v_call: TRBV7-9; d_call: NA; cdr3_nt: TGTGCCAGCAGCACGCTGGCCGGGACAACCTACAATGAGCAGTTCTTC; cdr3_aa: CASSTLAGTTYNEQFF